This TCR beta chain was recovered during a study of Ad26.COV2.S vaccination and SARS-CoV-2 variants. Whole-study context: Donor was in the COV1001 Ad26.COV2.S trial arm. The vaccine Ad26.COV2.S was put into the muscle once, or twice with 56 days between.

General observations from the study: Responses of spike-specific T cells (both CD8+ and CD4+) reportedly showed substantial breadth after vaccination. Participants in the vaccine arm had higher spike-specific TCR breadth; placebo recipients had lower.

The CDR3 consists of 21 residues. As concerns this clone: The antigen is not known.

Data came from immunoSEQ multiplex PCR; TCRdb stores just in-frame clones and leaves some out. This table has about 350,000 clones, about 88% appearing once. Treatment given: 15 to 20 received Ad26.COV2.S at low or high dose, single or two shots; 5 received placebo; per-sample allocation not given. Day 63 following the first vaccine or placebo injection was when the samples were taken. This sequence was found in a person between 18 and 65 years old who received the Ad26.COV2.S COVID-19 vaccine or a placebo. The V call is TRBV21-1, the J call TRBJ2-1. TRBV21-1 has pseudogene status. The sample here was peripheral blood, taken in a trial of Ad26.COV2.S vaccine versus placebo. The CDR3 DNA is TGTGCCAGCAGCAACCCCTCCGTTTCGATAAAGTTGGACGATGGCTACAATGAGCAGTTCTTC. This translates into CASSNPSVSIKLDDGYNEQFF.